These 12 T cell receptor beta chains were all obtained from the same sample, sequenced in a study of Ad26.COV2.S vaccination and SARS-CoV-2 variants. The assay was immunoSEQ multiplex PCR, and TCRdb's table has in-frame clones only and misses some. The table lists hundreds of thousands of clones, around 92% of them singletons. The sample here was peripheral blood, taken after recovery from COVID-19. These receptor sequences come from a human donor who had recovered from COVID-19.

CDR3 in amino acids: CASSLVNTGELFF. CDR3 coding DNA: TGTGCCAGCAGCTTGGTGAACACCGGGGAGCTGTTTTTT. This rearrangement joins TRBV5-4 to TRBJ2-2; D not resolved. The CDR3 totals 13 residues. CDR1 SGHNT and CDR2 YYREEE come from the germline V gene (reference sequence). V was shortened by 0 bases and J by 1 base, with 1 base between the two germline ends.

The chain joins TRBV9 to TRBJ1-2, with a tentative D call TRBD1 (6 bases). Trimming stripped 10 bases from V and 5 bases from J, with 15 bases between. This CDR3 spans 12 amino acids. From germline, CDR1 is SGDLS and CDR2 YYNGEE. Here the CDR3 reads CASRTDMYGYTF. CDR3 bases: TGTGCCTCCCGGACAGATATGTATGGCTACACCTTC. The whole variable domain, filled in from reference TRBV9 and TRBJ1-2, reads DSGVTQTPKHLITATGQRVTLRCSPRSGDLSVYWYQQSLDQGLQFLIQYYNGEERAKGNILERFSAQQFPDLHSELNLSSLELGDSALYFCASRTDMYGYTFGSGTRLTVV.

This chain links TRBV7-9 with TRBJ1-1, with D hard to call. The V gene lost 6 bases and the J gene lost 6 bases, with 14 bases spanning the gap. This CDR3 contains 13 residues. Germline CDR1 SEHNR, CDR2 FQNEAQ (reference sequence). The CDR3 loop reads CASRPPTSAEAFF. DNA of the CDR3: TGTGCCAGCAGACCCCCCACCAGCGCTGAAGCTTTCTTT.

The DNA of the CDR3 is TGCGCCAGCAGCTTGGGGGACGGCCGATCCTACGAGCAGTACTTC. The encoded protein is CASSLGDGRSYEQYF. The chain combines TRBV5-1 with TRBJ2-7; perhaps D is TRBD1 or TRBD2 (5 bases each). CDR1 and CDR2 (germline): SGHRS, YFSETQ. The CDR3 sequence is 15 residues long. Trimming took off 0 bases at V and 1 base at J, with 11 bases between the two ends.

This sequence joins TRBV6-5 and TRBJ2-5; 8 bases are a match to TRBD1. The trim removed 6 bases at V and 5 bases at J, leaving 2 bases unmatched. In germline, CDR1 is MNHEY, CDR2 SVGAGI. CDR3 size: 12 residues. Here the CDR3 DNA reads TGTGCCAGCAGCCGGACAGGGGAGACCCAGTACTTC. Its translation: CASSRTGETQYF.

This chain joins TRBV14 and TRBJ1-2; D not certain. Per germline, CDR1 SGHDN and CDR2 FVKESK. The CDR3 covers 16 residues. V lost 2 bases, J lost 5 bases, and 18 bases lay in between. CDR3 amino acids: CASSQSSSPGGYGYTF. The CDR3 nucleotides are TGTGCCAGCAGCCAATCCTCCTCCCCTGGTGGATATGGCTACACCTTC.

This clone has only one observation. The junction differs from germline at one of its ends, possibly a read error. The gene calls are TRBV5-1 and TRBJ1-2; no clear D gene. Germline CDR1 is SGHRS and CDR2 is YFSETQ. The CDR3 runs to 14 residues. The CDR3 DNA is TGCGCCAGCAGCTTGAAAGGGTCTAACTATGGCTACGCCTTC. Amino acid sequence: CASSLKGSNYGYAF.

This chain joins TRBV7-2 and TRBJ2-5; tentatively, D is TRBD2 (5 bases). The CDR3 extends over 15 amino acids. V was cut by 1 base and J by 2 bases, with 11 bases left in between. The germline CDR1 and CDR2 sequences are SGHTA and FQGNSA. Here the CDR3 DNA reads TGTGCCAGCAGCTTAGGGAGGCTAGTACAAGAGACCCAGTACTTC. It specifies CASSLGRLVQETQYF.

The V gene is TRBV4-2, the J gene TRBJ1-5, with 7 bases that match TRBD1. The germline V gene has CDR1 LGHNA and CDR2 YNFKEQ. This CDR3 spans 18 amino acids. The V and J ends lost 2 bases and 0 bases, in that order; junction bases with no gene match: 10. The CDR3 coding sequence is TGTGCCAGCAGCCAACTAAGGGGGCGGGGGAATAGCAATCAGCCCCAGCATTTT. Amino acids: CASSQLRGRGNSNQPQHF.

This chain uses TRBV7-2 with TRBJ1-3; D gene ambiguous. The CDR3 is made up of 15 amino acids. Per the germline V gene, CDR1 is SGHTA and CDR2 is FQGNSA. V was clipped by 5 bases and J by 0 bases, with 11 bases between them. The CDR3 protein is CASSPTRDSGNTIYF. In nucleotides, the CDR3 is TGTGCCAGCAGCCCCACCCGGGACTCTGGAAACACCATATATTTT.

The V and J genes are TRBV3-1 (or the pseudogene TRBV3-2) and TRBJ1-1; D gene ambiguous. The CDR3 consists of 17 residues. V was cut by 0 bases and J by 0 bases, with 14 bases left in between. Germline V lookup: CDR1 LGHDT, CDR2 YNNKEL (reference sequence). This chain's CDR3 is CASSQEGPFPMNTEAFF. The CDR3 DNA sequence: TGTGCCAGCAGCCAAGAAGGTCCGTTCCCGATGAACACTGAAGCTTTCTTT.

This clone occurred once. CDR3 protein: CASSQDYGQKNTEAFF. The CDR3 coding sequence is TGTGCCAGCAGCCAAGACTACGGACAGAAAAACACTGAAGCTTTCTTT. The V gene is TRBV3-1 (or the pseudogene TRBV3-2), the J gene TRBJ1-1; D perhaps matches TRBD1 (6 bases). CDR3 length: 16 residues. The V gene lost 0 bases and the J gene lost 2 bases, with 13 bases spanning the gap. CDR1 LGHDT and CDR2 YNNKEL come from the germline V gene (reference sequence).